The clone carrying this T cell receptor (beta chain) was recorded a few times. Its cognate antigen is unknown. Germline V gene sequence: CDR1 SNHLY, CDR2 FYNNEI. This CDR3 spans 14 amino acids. J gave up 4 bases and V 10 bases, and 11 bases lay outside the gene matches. The data were taken from a study of CD8+ T cells in alopecia areata. TCR sequencing used cDNA made by reverse transcription of extracted RNA. This table comes from immunoSEQ multiplex PCR, and its TCRdb copy is limited to in-frame clones, with some not included. This table has around 190,000 clones, approximately 53% appearing once. Study-level points and caveats: The study found TCR sharing across patients less clear than in mice, possibly for HLA reasons.

Sequences were obtained from CD8+ T cells sorted from blood. The source is a human donor in good health. The chain has TRBV2 and TRBJ1-1, with 8 bases that match TRBD1. As DNA, the CDR3 is TGTGCCACCAAGGGGGGAACAGGGGGCACTGAAGCTTTCTTT. This translates into CATKGGTGGTEAFF.